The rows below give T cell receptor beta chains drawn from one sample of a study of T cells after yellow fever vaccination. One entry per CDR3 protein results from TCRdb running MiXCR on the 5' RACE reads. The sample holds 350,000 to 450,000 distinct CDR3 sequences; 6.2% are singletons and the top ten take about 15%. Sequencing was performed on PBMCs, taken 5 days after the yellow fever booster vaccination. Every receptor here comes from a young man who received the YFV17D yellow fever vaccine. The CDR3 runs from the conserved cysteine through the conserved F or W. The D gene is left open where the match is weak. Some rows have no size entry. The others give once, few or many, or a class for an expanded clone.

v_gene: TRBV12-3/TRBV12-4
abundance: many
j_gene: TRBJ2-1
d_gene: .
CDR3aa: CASSSQVNEQFF
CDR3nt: TGTGCCAGCAGTTCCCAGGTAAATGAGCAGTTCTTC

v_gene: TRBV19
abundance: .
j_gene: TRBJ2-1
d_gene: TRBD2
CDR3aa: CASNMRGAYNEQFF
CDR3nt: TGTGCCAGTAATATGCGGGGGGCCTACAATGAGCAGTTCTTC

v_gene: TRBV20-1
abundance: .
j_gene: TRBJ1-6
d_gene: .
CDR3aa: CSASQPSSYNSPLHF
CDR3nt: TGCAGTGCTTCCCAGCCCAGCTCCTATAATTCACCCCTCCACTTT

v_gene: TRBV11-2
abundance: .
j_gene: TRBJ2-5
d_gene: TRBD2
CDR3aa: CASGSGRTQETQYF
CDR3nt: TGTGCCAGCGGGAGCGGGAGGACCCAAGAGACCCAGTACTTC

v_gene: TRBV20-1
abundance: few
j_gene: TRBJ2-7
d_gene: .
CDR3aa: CSAATLTYEQYF
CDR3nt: TGCAGTGCTGCGACACTCACCTACGAGCAGTACTTC

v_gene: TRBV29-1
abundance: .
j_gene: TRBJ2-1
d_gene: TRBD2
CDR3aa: CSVEALAGVAQFF
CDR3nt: TGCAGCGTTGAAGCTCTAGCGGGAGTGGCGCAGTTCTTC

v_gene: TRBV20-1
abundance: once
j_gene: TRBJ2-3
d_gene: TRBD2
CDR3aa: CSARRRGTSGSTDTQYF
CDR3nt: TGCAGTGCTAGACGGCGCGGGACTAGCGGGAGCACAGATACGCAGTATTTT

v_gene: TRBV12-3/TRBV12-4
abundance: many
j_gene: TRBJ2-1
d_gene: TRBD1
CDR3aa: CASSSTGGGSYNEQFF
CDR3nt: TGTGCCAGCAGTTCGACAGGGGGCGGGTCCTACAATGAGCAGTTCTTC

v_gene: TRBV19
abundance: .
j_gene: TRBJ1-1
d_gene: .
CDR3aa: CASSIQGLDPEAFF
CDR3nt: TGTGCCAGTAGTATACAGGGGCTGGACCCTGAAGCTTTCTTT

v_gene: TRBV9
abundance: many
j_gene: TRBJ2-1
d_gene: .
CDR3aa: CASSVADRAEQFF
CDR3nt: TGTGCCAGCAGCGTGGCGGATCGAGCCGAGCAGTTCTTC

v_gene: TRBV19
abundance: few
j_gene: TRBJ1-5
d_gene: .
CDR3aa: CASTTIEVDGNQPQHF
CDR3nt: TGTGCCAGTACTACCATAGAAGTGGATGGCAATCAGCCCCAGCATTTT

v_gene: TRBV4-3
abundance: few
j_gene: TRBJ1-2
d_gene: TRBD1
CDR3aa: CASSQGGTARTGGYTF
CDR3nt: TGCGCCAGCAGCCAAGGGGGGACAGCCAGAACTGGCGGCTACACCTTC

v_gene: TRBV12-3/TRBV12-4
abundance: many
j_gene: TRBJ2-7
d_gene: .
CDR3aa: CASSSSSENEQYF
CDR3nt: TGTGCCAGCAGTTCGAGTAGCGAGAACGAGCAGTACTTC

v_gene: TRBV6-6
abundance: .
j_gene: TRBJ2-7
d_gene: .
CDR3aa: CASNPATDYEQYF
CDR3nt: TGTGCCAGCAACCCCGCGACAGATTACGAGCAGTACTTC

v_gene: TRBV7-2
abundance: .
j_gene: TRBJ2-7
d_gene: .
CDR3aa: CASSLEPGAYEQYF
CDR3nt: TGTGCCAGCAGCTTAGAACCAGGGGCCTACGAGCAGTACTTC

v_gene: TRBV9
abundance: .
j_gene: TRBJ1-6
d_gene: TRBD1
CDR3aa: CASSTTGINNSPLHF
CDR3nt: TGTGCCAGCAGCACGACAGGGATAAATAATTCACCCCTCCACTTT

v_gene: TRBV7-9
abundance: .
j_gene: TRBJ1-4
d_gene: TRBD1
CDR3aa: CASSHDQGASGKLFF
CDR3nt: TGTGCCAGCAGCCATGACCAGGGGGCCTCGGGAAAACTGTTTTTT

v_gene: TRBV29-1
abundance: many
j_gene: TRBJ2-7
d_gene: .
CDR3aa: CSVEEGSYEQYF
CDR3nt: TGCAGCGTTGAGGAGGGCTCCTACGAGCAGTACTTC

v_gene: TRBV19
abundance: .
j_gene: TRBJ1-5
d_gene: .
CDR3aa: CASSVWGSQPQHF
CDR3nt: TGTGCCAGTAGTGTCTGGGGGTCTCAGCCCCAGCATTTT

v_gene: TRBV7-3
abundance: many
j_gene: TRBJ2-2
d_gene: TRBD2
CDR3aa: CASSPAGGLNTGELFF
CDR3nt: TGTGCCAGCAGCCCAGCGGGAGGGCTAAACACCGGGGAGCTGTTTTTT

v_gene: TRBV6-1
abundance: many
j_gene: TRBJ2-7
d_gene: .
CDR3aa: CASSEQAPPYEQYF
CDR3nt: TGTGCCAGCAGCGAACAGGCACCCCCGTACGAGCAGTACTTC

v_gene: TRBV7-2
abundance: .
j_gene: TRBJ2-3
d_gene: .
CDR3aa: CASSFITGYYGTDTQYF
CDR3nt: TGTGCCAGCAGCTTCATTACAGGTTATTATGGCACAGATACGCAGTATTTT

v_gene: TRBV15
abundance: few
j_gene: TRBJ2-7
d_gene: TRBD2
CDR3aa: CATSRSGTSAEQYF
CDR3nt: TGTGCCACCAGCAGATCCGGGACTAGCGCCGAGCAGTACTTC

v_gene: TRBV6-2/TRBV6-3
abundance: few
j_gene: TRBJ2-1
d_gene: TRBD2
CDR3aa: CASSSQREWLEQFF
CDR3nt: TGTGCCAGCAGTTCCCAGCGGGAGTGGCTTGAGCAGTTCTTC

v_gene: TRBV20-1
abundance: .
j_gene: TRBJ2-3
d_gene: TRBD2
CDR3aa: CSASPSGIITDTQYF
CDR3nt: TGCAGTGCTAGCCCTAGCGGGATAATAACAGATACGCAGTATTTT

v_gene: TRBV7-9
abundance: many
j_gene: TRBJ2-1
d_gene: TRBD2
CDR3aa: CASSLGWTSEYNEQFF
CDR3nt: TGTGCCAGCAGCTTAGGATGGACTAGCGAGTACAATGAGCAGTTCTTC

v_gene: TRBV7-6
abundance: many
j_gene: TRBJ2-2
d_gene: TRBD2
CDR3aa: CASSLDTSGNTGELFF
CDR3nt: TGTGCCAGCAGCTTAGATACTAGCGGGAACACCGGGGAGCTGTTTTTT

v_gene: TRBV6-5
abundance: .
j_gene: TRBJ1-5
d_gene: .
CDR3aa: CASSYSRDYLNQPQHF
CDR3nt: TGTGCCAGCAGTTACTCGAGGGACTACCTCAATCAGCCCCAGCATTTT

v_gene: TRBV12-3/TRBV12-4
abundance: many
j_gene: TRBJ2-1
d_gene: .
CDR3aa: CASSFDGNEQFF
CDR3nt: TGTGCCAGCAGTTTTGATGGCAATGAGCAGTTCTTC

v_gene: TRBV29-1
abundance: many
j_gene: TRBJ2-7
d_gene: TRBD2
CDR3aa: CSVEGGLAGSSYEQYF
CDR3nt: TGCAGCGTTGAAGGGGGACTAGCGGGTTCCTCCTACGAGCAGTACTTC

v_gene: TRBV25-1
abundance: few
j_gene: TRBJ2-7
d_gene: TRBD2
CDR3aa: CASSVSGRPFYEQYF
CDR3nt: TGTGCCAGCAGTGTTAGCGGGAGGCCCTTCTACGAGCAGTACTTC

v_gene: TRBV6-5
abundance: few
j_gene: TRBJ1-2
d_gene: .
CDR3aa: CASSYVAGQDGYTF
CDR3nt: TGTGCCAGCAGTTACGTAGCAGGGCAAGATGGCTACACCTTC

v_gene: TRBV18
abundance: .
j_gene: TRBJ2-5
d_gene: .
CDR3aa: CASSPPPSQETQYF
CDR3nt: TGTGCCAGCTCACCACCGCCCAGCCAAGAGACCCAGTACTTC

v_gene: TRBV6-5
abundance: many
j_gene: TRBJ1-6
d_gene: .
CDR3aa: CASSSGQKNSPLHF
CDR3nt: TGTGCCAGCAGTTCCGGACAGAAAAATTCACCCCTCCACTTT

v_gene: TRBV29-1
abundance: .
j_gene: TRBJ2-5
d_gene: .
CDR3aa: CSVTPDVGFETQYF
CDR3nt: TGCAGCGTGACCCCGGACGTAGGGTTTGAGACCCAGTACTTC

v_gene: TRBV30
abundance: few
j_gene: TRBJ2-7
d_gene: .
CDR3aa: CACRGTYSSYEQYF
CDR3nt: TGTGCCTGTAGGGGGACATACAGCTCCTACGAGCAGTACTTC

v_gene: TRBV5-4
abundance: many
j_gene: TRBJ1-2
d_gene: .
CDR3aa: CASSFLSARGYGYTF
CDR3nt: TGTGCCAGCAGCTTTCTATCCGCGAGGGGCTATGGCTACACCTTC

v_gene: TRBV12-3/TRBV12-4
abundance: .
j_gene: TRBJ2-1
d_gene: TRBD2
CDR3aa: CASILAGGLYNEQFF
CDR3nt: TGTGCCAGCATCTTAGCGGGAGGGCTCTACAATGAGCAGTTCTTC

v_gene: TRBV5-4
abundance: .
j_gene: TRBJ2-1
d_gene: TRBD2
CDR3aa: CASSFLPGGPGRAQGNEQFF
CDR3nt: TGTGCCAGCAGCTTCCTACCTGGGGGACCCGGGAGGGCCCAAGGCAATGAGCAGTTCTTC

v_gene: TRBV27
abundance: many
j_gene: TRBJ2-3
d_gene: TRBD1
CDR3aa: CASRLMGALGDRATDTQYF
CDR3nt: TGTGCCAGCAGGCTTATGGGCGCGTTAGGGGACAGGGCCACAGATACGCAGTATTTT

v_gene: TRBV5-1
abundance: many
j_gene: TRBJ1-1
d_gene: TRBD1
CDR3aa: CASSVSQGATEAFF
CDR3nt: TGCGCCAGCAGCGTGTCACAGGGGGCCACTGAAGCTTTCTTT

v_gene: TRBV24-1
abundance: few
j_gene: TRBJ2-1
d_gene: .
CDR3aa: CATSDGGRNEQFF
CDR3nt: TGTGCCACCAGTGATGGCGGGCGCAATGAGCAGTTCTTC

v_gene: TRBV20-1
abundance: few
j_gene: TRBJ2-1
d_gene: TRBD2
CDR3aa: CSASGASGSSYNEQFF
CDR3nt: TGCAGTGCTAGTGGGGCTAGCGGGAGCTCCTACAATGAGCAGTTCTTC

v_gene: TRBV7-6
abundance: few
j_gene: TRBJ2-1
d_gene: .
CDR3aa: CASSLEAGLTNEQFF
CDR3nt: TGTGCCAGCAGCTTAGAGGCAGGCCTAACCAATGAGCAGTTCTTC

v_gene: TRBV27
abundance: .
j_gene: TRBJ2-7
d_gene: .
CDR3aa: CASSWGPRYEQYF
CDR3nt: TGTGCCAGCAGTTGGGGACCGCGCTACGAGCAGTACTTC

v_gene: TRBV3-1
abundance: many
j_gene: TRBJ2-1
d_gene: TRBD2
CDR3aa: CASSQDPASGSNEQFF
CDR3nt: TGTGCCAGCAGCCAAGATCCGGCTAGCGGGAGCAATGAGCAGTTCTTC

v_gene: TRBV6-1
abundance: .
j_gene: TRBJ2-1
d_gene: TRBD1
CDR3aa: CASRSGTGDYNEQFF
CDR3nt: TGTGCCAGCAGATCCGGGACAGGGGATTACAATGAGCAGTTCTTC

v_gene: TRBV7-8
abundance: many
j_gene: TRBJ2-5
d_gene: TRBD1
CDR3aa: CASSLGQLYQETQYF
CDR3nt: TGTGCCAGCAGCTTGGGACAGCTGTACCAAGAGACCCAGTACTTC

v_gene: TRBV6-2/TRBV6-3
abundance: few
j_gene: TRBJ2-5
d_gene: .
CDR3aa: CASSFQRPPQETQYF
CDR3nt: TGTGCCAGCAGTTTCCAACGGCCCCCCCAAGAGACCCAGTACTTC

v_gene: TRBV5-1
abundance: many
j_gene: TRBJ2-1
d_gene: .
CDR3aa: CASGFRQASSSYNEQFF
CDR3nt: TGCGCCAGCGGATTCCGACAGGCCTCAAGCTCCTACAATGAGCAGTTCTTC

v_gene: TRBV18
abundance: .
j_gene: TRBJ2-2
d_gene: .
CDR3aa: CASSPTRDGELFF
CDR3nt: TGTGCCAGCTCACCTACAAGGGACGGGGAGCTGTTTTTT

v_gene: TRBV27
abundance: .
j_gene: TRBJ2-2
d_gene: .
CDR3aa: CASSLTGVNGELFF
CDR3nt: TGTGCCAGCAGTCTAACCGGGGTTAACGGGGAGCTGTTTTTT

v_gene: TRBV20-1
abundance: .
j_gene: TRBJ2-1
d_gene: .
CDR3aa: CSAPWDGSSYNEQFF
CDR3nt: TGCAGTGCCCCCTGGGATGGCAGCTCCTACAATGAGCAGTTCTTC

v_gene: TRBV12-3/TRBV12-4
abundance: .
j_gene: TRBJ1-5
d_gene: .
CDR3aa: CASSFHRDQPQHF
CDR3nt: TGTGCCAGCAGTTTCCACAGGGATCAGCCCCAGCATTTT

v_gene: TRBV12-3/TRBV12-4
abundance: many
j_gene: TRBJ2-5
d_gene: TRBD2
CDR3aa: CASSSAGGEETQYF
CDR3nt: TGTGCCAGCAGTTCCGCGGGAGGGGAAGAGACCCAGTACTTC

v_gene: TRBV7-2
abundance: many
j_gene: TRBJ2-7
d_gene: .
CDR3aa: CASSFNRDNEQYF
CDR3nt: TGTGCCAGCAGCTTTAACAGGGATAACGAGCAGTACTTC

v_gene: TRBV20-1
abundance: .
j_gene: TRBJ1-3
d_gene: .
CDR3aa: CSARDAETGNTIYF
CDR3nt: TGCAGTGCTAGAGATGCAGAAACTGGAAACACCATATATTTT